The 30 T cell receptor beta chains below were found in one sample sequenced in a study of cytomegalovirus exposure and HLA in healthy donors. Use of 60 Vbeta and 13 Jbeta primers characterized the PCR. The table came from immunoSEQ multiplex PCR; TCRdb's copy has only in-frame clones and leaves some out. This sample has over 150,000 clones; about four fifths occur once, and the top ten carry less than 3.5%. Sequenced material: PBMCs. These receptors were taken from a man younger than 35 in good health and CMV-seronegative.

The rearrangement links TRBV7-3 to TRBJ1-1; 9 bases are shared with TRBD1. Trimming removed 5 bases from V and 3 bases from J; junction bases left unmatched: 4. The CDR3 has 14 residues. Germline assignment: CDR1 SGHTA and CDR2 FQGTGA. CDR3: CASSAGQGYTEAFF. Written as DNA, the CDR3 is TGTGCCAGCAGCGCGGGACAGGGCTACACTGAAGCTTTCTTT.

The chain combines TRBV13 with TRBJ1-5, with D perhaps TRBD1 (5 bases). Trimming shortened V by 0 bases and J by 3 bases, and 9 bases separated the two germline ends. Germline CDR1 reads PRHDT; CDR2 reads FYEKMQ (reference sequence). The length of the CDR3 is 15 residues. In DNA, the CDR3 is TGTGCCAGCAGCTTAGGTGGACAACTCAATCAGCCCCAGCATTTT. Its translation is CASSLGGQLNQPQHF.

The genes are TRBV21-1 and TRBJ2-7; the D call in the table, TRBD1, was not verified against the DNA. TRBV21-1 represents a pseudogene. The CDR3 covers 18 residues. The CDR3 region is CASSKKWTGGIMIYEQYV. The CDR3 nucleotides are TGTGCCAGCAGCAAAAAGTGGACAGGGGGTATCATGATCTACGAGCAGTACGTC.

The chain joins TRBV6-6 to TRBJ2-7, with 8 nucleotides matching TRBD2. CDR1 and CDR2 from the germline V gene are MNHNY and SVGAGI (reference sequence). V trimming: 7 bases; J trimming: 4 bases; junction bases outside the gene matches: 9. This CDR3 has 14 residues. The CDR3 region is CASTDSGAAYEQYF. In nucleotides, the CDR3 is TGTGCCAGCACCGATAGCGGGGCCGCTTACGAGCAGTACTTC.

The rearrangement joins TRBV10-3 to TRBJ1-1; D gene unclear. Per the germline V gene, CDR1 is ENHRY and CDR2 is SYGVKD. The CDR3 contains 13 residues. V lost 2 bases and J 2 bases, leaving 6 bases between the germline ends. CDR3 bases: TGTGCCATCAGTGAGCAGGCCAACACTGAAGCTTTCTTT. This sequence encodes CAISEQANTEAFF.

The rearrangement uses TRBV29-1 and TRBJ2-1, with D perhaps matching TRBD2 (8 bases). Trimming took off 6 bases at V and 7 bases at J, with 22 bases between the two ends. The germline gives CDR1 SQVTM, CDR2 ANQGSEA. The CDR3 consists of 15 residues. CDR3 residues: CSVARGGQPGNEQFF. DNA of the CDR3: TGCAGCGTGGCCCGGGGGGGACAGCCGGGAAATGAGCAGTTCTTC.

The rearrangement links TRBV11-2 to TRBJ2-1; D call uncertain. From germline, CDR1 is SGHAT and CDR2 FQNNGV. CDR3 length equals 13 residues. With 1 base removed from V and 3 bases from J, the gap between germline ends came to 4 bases. CDR3 DNA sequence: TGTGCCAGCAGCTTAGGACTCTACAATGAGCAGTTCTTC. Translated, it gives CASSLGLYNEQFF.

The chain has TRBV4-1 and TRBJ2-6; the match to TRBD2 covers 7 bases. The CDR3 is made up of 18 amino acids. Trimming removed 1 base from V and 1 base from J; junction bases left unmatched: 7. Germline CDR1 is MGHRA and CDR2 is YSYEKL. In DNA, the CDR3 is TGCGCCAGCAGCCAAGGCGGGGGACGGACATCTGGGGCCAACGTCCTGACTTTC. Encoded protein: CASSQGGGRTSGANVLTF.

This clone was seen a few times. The DNA of the CDR3 is TGTGCCAGCAGCTCAGGTGGGACAGGTTATGGCTACACCTTC. It translates to CASSSGGTGYGYTF. The genes are TRBV7-9 and TRBJ1-2; 8 bases map to TRBD1. The trim removed 4 bases at V and 5 bases at J, leaving 6 bases unmatched. This CDR3 is built from 14 residues. The germline gives CDR1 SEHNR, CDR2 FQNEAQ (reference sequence).

A note on this clone: A read error is likely, as this CDR3 ends without the conserved phenylalanine or tryptophan. This chain joins TRBV9 and TRBJ2-7; 9 bases map to TRBD1. The CDR3 has 15 residues. V gave up 3 bases and J gave up 3 bases; unmatched junction bases: 7. Germline CDR1 reads SGDLS; CDR2 reads YYNGEE. The CDR3, as DNA: TGTGCCAGCAGCGATGGGACAGGGAGCCTCTACGAGCAGTACCTC. The encoded protein is CASSDGTGSLYEQYL.

This chain uses TRBV14 with TRBJ2-1; possibly TRBD2 for D (6 bases). CDR1 is SGHDN and CDR2 is FVKESK in the germline V gene. The CDR3 sequence is 16 residues long. Deletions cut 1 base from V and 2 bases from J, with 12 bases between. In DNA, the CDR3 is TGTGCCAGCAGCCAAGTGGTAGCGGCCCCCTACAATGAGCAGTTCTTC. Protein product: CASSQVVAAPYNEQFF.

The chain is built from TRBV4-3 and TRBJ1-4; TRBD1 matches 8 bases. The CDR3 length is 15 residues. CDR1 is LGHNA and CDR2 is YSLEER in the germline V gene. Trimming cost V 5 bases and J 2 bases; bases outside gene matches: 4. The CDR3 sequence is CASSTDRGTNEKLFF. The CDR3 region has the DNA TGCGCCAGCAGCACAGACAGGGGTACTAATGAAAAACTGTTTTTT.

The chain employs TRBV5-6 and TRBJ1-5, with D possibly matching TRBD1 (5 bases). Looked up from germline, CDR1 is SGHDT and CDR2 is YYEEEE. The CDR3 spans 15 residues. V lost 8 bases and J 1 base, leaving 16 bases between the germline ends. The CDR3 nucleotides are TGTGCCAGTAGCCTTACCGGGGGAAGCAATCAGCCCCAGCATTTT. The encoded protein is CASSLTGGSNQPQHF.

This clone was observed a handful of times. This chain uses TRBV7-8 with TRBJ2-5, with TRBD1 identical over 8 bases. This CDR3 comprises 15 residues. Germline trimming cut 1 base from V and 2 bases from J; bases unmatched to any gene: 3. Per germline, CDR1 SGHVS and CDR2 FQNEAQ. Here the CDR3 DNA reads TGTGCCAGCAGCTTAGGGACAGGGCTTCAAGAGACCCAGTACTTC. This codes for CASSLGTGLQETQYF.

The chain uses TRBV5-4 and TRBJ1-6; TRBD1 matches at 9 bases. Germline V gene sequence: CDR1 SGHNT, CDR2 YYREEE (reference sequence). The junction had 1 base not matched to a gene; V was cut back by 0 bases and J by 6 bases. This CDR3 contains 15 residues. CDR3 sequence reads: CASSLVTGGNSPLHF. The CDR3, as DNA: TGTGCCAGCAGCTTGGTGACAGGGGGTAATTCACCCCTCCACTTT.

This clone came up a few times. This chain joins TRBV6-1 and TRBJ1-3; 11 bases agree with TRBD1. J was trimmed by 3 bases and V by 6 bases; bases with no gene match: 1. Germline CDR1 and CDR2: MNHNS and SASEGT. There are 14 residues in the CDR3. CDR3 protein: CASRDRGLGNTIYF. CDR3 DNA sequence: TGTGCCAGCAGGGACAGGGGGCTTGGAAACACCATATATTTT.

The chain has TRBV29-1 and TRBJ2-3, with D possibly being TRBD2 (7 bases). The germline V gene has CDR1 SQVTM and CDR2 ANQGSEA. This CDR3 comprises 13 residues. V lost 8 bases to trimming and J lost 2 bases, with 14 bases between them. The CDR3 sequence is CSPRGGDTDTQYF. The CDR3 nucleotides are TGCAGCCCGCGAGGGGGGGACACAGATACGCAGTATTTT.

J is TRBJ2-1 and V is TRBV4-3; possibly TRBD2 for D (7 bases). From germline, CDR1 is LGHNA and CDR2 YSLEER. CDR3 length: 17 residues. The V end was cut by 0 bases, the J end by 6 bases, with 18 bases between. This CDR3 reads CASSQESGRGMRNEQFF. DNA of the CDR3: TGCGCCAGCAGCCAAGAGTCAGGGAGGGGGATGCGCAATGAGCAGTTCTTC.

The V gene is TRBV29-1, the J gene TRBJ2-1; perhaps TRBD1 as D (6 bases). The CDR3 contains 14 residues. Germline V lookup: CDR1 SQVTM, CDR2 ANQGSEA. V lost 4 bases and J 8 bases, leaving 18 bases between the germline ends. The CDR3 region has the DNA TGCAGCGTTGTCGGAGGAGCAGGGGTTGATGAGCAGTTCTTC. Protein sequence: CSVVGGAGVDEQFF.

Here the CDR3 reads CASSAGWRPTTKNIQYF. In DNA form, the CDR3 reads TGTGCCAGCAGTGCGGGGTGGAGACCGACTACCAAAAACATTCAGTACTTC. V usage is TRBV6-1 and J usage is TRBJ2-4; D might be TRBD2 (5 bases). Germline assignment: CDR1 MNHNS and CDR2 SASEGT. V shed 4 bases and J shed 2 bases, with 18 bases lying between them. This CDR3 has 17 residues.

This clone was found a few times. The chain recombines TRBV4-3 with TRBJ2-7; no reliable D call. CDR3 length equals 15 residues. The germline V gene encodes CDR1 LGHNA and CDR2 YSLEER. Trimming took 0 bases from V and 2 from J, leaving 11 bases between them. The DNA of the CDR3 is TGCGCCAGCAGCCAAGATCGCGGCAGCCCCTACGAGCAGTACTTC. Its translation: CASSQDRGSPYEQYF.

The CDR3 reads CASSLADRTYGYTF. CDR3 in DNA: TGTGCCAGCAGCTTAGCTGACAGAACCTATGGCTACACCTTC. The V gene is TRBV7-9, the J gene TRBJ1-2; D may be TRBD1 (5 bases). CDR1 SEHNR and CDR2 FQNEAQ come from the germline V gene (reference sequence). V shed 0 bases and J shed 4 bases, with 9 bases lying between them. This CDR3 has 14 residues.

The chain uses TRBV5-8 and TRBJ1-6; D might be TRBD1 (5 bases). The CDR3 has 15 amino acids. The germline V gene has CDR1 SGHTS and CDR2 YDEGEE. V lost 0 bases and J 7 bases, leaving 11 bases between the germline ends. The CDR3 bases are TGTGCCAGCAGCTTGGTTCAGGGAGGAAATTCACCCCTCCACTTT. It translates to CASSLVQGGNSPLHF.

The gene calls are TRBV25-1 and TRBJ1-3; D remains ambiguous. The V end lost 4 bases, the J end lost 8 bases, and 12 bases lay between the germline ends. The CDR3 contains 13 residues. CDR1 and CDR2 (germline): MGHDK, SYGVNS. The CDR3 sequence is CASSAPGEHTIYF. The CDR3 DNA follows: TGTGCCAGCAGTGCCCCTGGGGAGCACACCATATATTTT.

The rearrangement uses TRBV19 and TRBJ1-6; 7 positions match TRBD1. The CDR3 covers 13 residues. Germline V lookup: CDR1 LNHDA, CDR2 SQIVND (reference sequence). J was trimmed by 1 base and V by 9 bases; bases with no gene match: 0. The CDR3 sequence is CASRGSYNSPLHF. The CDR3 DNA is TGTGCCAGCAGGGGGTCCTATAATTCACCCCTCCACTTT.

This clone appeared once. This chain links TRBV19 with TRBJ1-1; the D is unclear. This CDR3 is 17 amino acids long. V lost 3 bases, J lost 0 bases, and 17 bases lay in between. Germline V CDR1 and CDR2: LNHDA, SQIVND (reference sequence). Written as DNA, the CDR3 is TGTGCCAGTAGTATGGGAAGAGTGGAGCGGATGAACACTGAAGCTTTCTTT. Its translation is CASSMGRVERMNTEAFF.

The chain links TRBV7-5 to TRBJ2-7; whether TRBD1, the table's D call, matches the DNA was not checked. TRBV7-5 is flagged as a pseudogene. The CDR3 length is 14 residues. CDR3 in amino acids: CVRSAGTAPYEQYV. The CDR3 DNA reads as TGTGTCAGAAGCGCCGGGACAGCACCTTACGAGCAGTACGTC.

The genes are TRBV4-1 and TRBJ2-3; D gene ambiguous. This CDR3 contains 13 residues. CDR1 is MGHRA and CDR2 is YSYEKL in the germline V gene. Between the trimmed V and J ends, which lost 1 base and 6 bases, there was a span of 8 bases. DNA for the CDR3: TGCGCCAGCAGCCAAGGTCGTATGGATACGCAGTATTTT. Translated, it gives CASSQGRMDTQYF.

The gene calls are TRBV2 and TRBJ2-3; 9 bases line up with TRBD2. CDR3 length: 15 residues. CDR1 and CDR2 from the germline V gene are SNHLY and FYNNEI. V dropped 4 bases and J dropped 1; count of bases not matched to a gene: 3. CDR3 residues: CASSVKRGGTDTQYF. CDR3 DNA: TGTGCCAGCAGTGTCAAGCGGGGGGGCACAGATACGCAGTATTTT.

J is TRBJ2-2 and V is TRBV19; 7 nucleotides agree with TRBD2. The CDR3 loop spans 14 amino acids. V lost 3 bases and J lost 5; bases outside the gene matches: 3. CDR1 and CDR2 from the germline V gene are LNHDA and SQIVND (reference sequence). The CDR3 DNA reads as TGTGCCAGTAGTATTATCGGGGGGACCGGGGAGCTGTTTTTT. This codes for CASSIIGGTGELFF.